This TCR beta chain was documented in a study of shared clonotypes between healthy human individuals. Germline CDR1 is SGHAT and CDR2 is FQDESV (reference sequence). The CDR3 consists of 18 residues. V gave up 5 bases and J gave up 5 bases; unmatched junction bases: 16. Libraries were prepared by immunoSEQ multiplex PCR; TCRdb keeps only in-frame clonotypes and omits some of them. The data show over a million clones, 98% seen once. The receptor's source is a man aged 25 to 45 in good health. The chain uses TRBV11-1 and TRBJ2-3, with 10 positions matching TRBD2. Sample: naive CD4+ T cells sorted from blood. Subset here: CD45RA+ positively selected. This CDR3 reads CASSLPDGLAGVGDTQYF. The CDR3 bases are TGTGCCAGCAGCCTACCTGATGGGCTAGCGGGAGTTGGAGATACGCAGTATTTT.